A selection of T cell receptor beta chains follows, all from one sample in a study of blood T cell repertoires in COVID-19. Sequencing used immunoSEQ multiplex PCR; TCRdb keeps in-frame clones, though not all of them. The data show approximately 300,000 clones, with approximately 91% seen just once and approximately 4.7% held by the top ten. Sequencing used PBMCs or T cells enriched from blood (not recorded which). The receptors were gathered from a man in his sixties who had recovered from COVID-19. Each CDR3 is given with its conserved first and last residue. The D gene is left open where the match is weak. Expanded clones are given a class, and other clones once, few, many or no size at all.

D gene | clone size | J gene | V gene | CDR3 protein | CDR3 DNA
- | - | TRBJ2-1 | TRBV19 | CASSMVRLVFSNEQFF | TGTGCCAGTAGTATGGTTAGACTCGTCTTCTCCAATGAGCAGTTCTTC
TRBD2 | - | TRBJ2-2 | TRBV4-1 | CASSHQAGVATGELFF | TGCGCCAGCAGCCATCAAGCGGGAGTAGCCACCGGGGAGCTGTTTTTT
TRBD1 | - | TRBJ2-5 | TRBV7-9 | CAGRDRQETQYF | TGTGCCGGCCGGGACAGGCAAGAGACCCAGTACTTC
TRBD1 | - | TRBJ2-2 | TRBV18 | CASSPLERTGPRGLFF | TGTGCCAGCTCACCGCTAGAAAGGACAGGCCCGAGGGGGCTGTTTTTT
TRBD2 | - | TRBJ2-1 | TRBV5-1 | CASSLASGTYNEQFF | TGCGCCAGCAGCTTGGCCAGCGGGACCTACAATGAGCAGTTCTTC
- | few | TRBJ1-2 | TRBV7-2 | CASSLDQGLYGYTF | TGTGCCAGCAGCTTGGACCAGGGACTATATGGCTACACCTTC
- | - | TRBJ1-4 | TRBV6-5 | CASSRAVTNEKLFF | TGTGCCAGCAGTCGAGCGGTAACTAATGAAAAACTGTTTTTT
- | - | TRBJ1-2 | TRBV5-1 | CASREGDNYGYTF | TGCGCCAGCAGAGAGGGGGACAACTATGGCTACACCTTC
TRBD2 | - | TRBJ2-1 | TRBV27 | CASSSPTSGRNEQFF | TGTGCCAGCAGTTCGCCGACTAGCGGGAGGAATGAGCAGTTCTTC
TRBD1 | - | TRBJ2-1 | TRBV28 | CASSPHRGWNEQFF | TGTGCCAGCAGTCCACACAGGGGATGGAATGAGCAGTTCTTC
TRBD2 | - | TRBJ2-1 | TRBV7-3 | CASSFGTSGRAFLEYEQFF | TGTGCCAGCAGCTTCGGGACTAGCGGGAGGGCCTTCCTTGAGTACGAGCAGTTCTTC
TRBD1 | few | TRBJ2-4 | TRBV4-1 | CASSPSADRVAKNIQYF | TGCGCCAGCAGCCCGTCCGCAGACAGGGTCGCCAAAAACATTCAGTACTTC
- | few | TRBJ1-1 | TRBV5-1 | CASSLKQDTEAFF | TGCGCCAGCAGCTTGAAACAGGACACTGAAGCTTTCTTT
TRBD2 | - | TRBJ2-1 | TRBV28 | CASGGTSLNEQFF | TGTGCCAGCGGGGGGACTAGCTTGAATGAGCAGTTCTTC
TRBD1 | - | TRBJ1-4 | TRBV28 | CASMVQGGYGEKLFF | TGTGCCAGCATGGTACAGGGGGGATACGGTGAAAAACTGTTTTTT
- | - | TRBJ1-1 | TRBV3-1/TRBV3-2 | CASSQGTPEAFF | TGTGCCAGCAGCCAGGGGACACCTGAAGCTTTCTTT
- | - | TRBJ1-3 | TRBV7-6 | CASSPIVRNTIYF | TGTGCCAGCAGCCCCATTGTTCGAAACACCATATATTTT